Described below is a single T cell receptor (beta chain) sequence and its context. This clonotype came up many times. This clone's antigen is unknown. The sample holds no much larger clone one base away, and base qualities are not on file. Receptor amplification or capture employed 5' RACE. Sequencing was carried out with a NextSeq 500. The TCR library protocol attached unique molecular identifiers to individual cDNA molecules to correct for sequencing error and PCR bias. Sequencing covered both TCR alpha and beta chains, and within each sample the abundances of alpha and beta sequences were tightly co-correlated. In the original analysis: Decombinator V4 was used to perform V gene, J gene and CDR3 annotation of TCR sequences. Expanded TCRs were defined as changing significantly between any two time points under a Poisson model with p below 0.0001. TCR abundances were normalised to the total number of TCRs sequenced per sample and were expressed as counts per million. VDJdb, accessed 1 November 2021, was searched for CMV, EBV and SARS-CoV-2 annotated TCRs, with TCRs annotated for multiple antigens excluded. TCRdb passed the public sequencing reads through fastp at Q25 and MiXCR, retaining productive beta sequences. Here each entry gathers all rows of one CDR3 protein and keeps the most common genes and DNA. None of the V and J calls come from the authors' own analysis; TCRdb made them. The sample has tens of thousands of distinct CDR3 sequences on record, approximately 9.7% of them singletons. The biggest ten clones account for more than 20% of the sample.

These data originate in a study of early T cells in non-severe SARS-CoV-2 infection (dated by TCRdb to about 2021). Turning to the overall study: Because TCR sequencing relied on bulk RNA taken from unsorted whole blood, pairing of alpha and beta chains was not possible. The full study reports these points: VDJdb matching was skewed toward anti-spike CD8 responses, so virus-specific expansions were likely underestimated and private and CD4 specificities were missed.

The study was a case-control design nested within a healthcare worker cohort in London, UK, with weekly nasopharyngeal swab PCR tests and blood sampling. Between 23 and 31 March 2020, the week of the UK lockdown, healthcare workers were enrolled and then followed up weekly for as long as 16 weeks. What was sequenced was whole blood. The receptor was isolated from an adult who was a healthcare worker with PCR-confirmed SARS-CoV-2 infection or an uninfected control (not recorded which).

The sequence in DNA is TGCAGTGCTAGCACCCCGGGCAGGTCTATCAGAAATGAGCAGTTCTTC. Its coded protein is CSASTPGRSIRNEQFF. This chain is built from TRBV20-1 and TRBJ2-1, with the D gene not confidently named. V loses 3 bases of germline sequence and J loses 7 bases, and the interval between the two ends is 22 bases. CDR1 and CDR2, looked up from the germline V gene (reference sequence), are DFQATT and SNEGSKA. The CDR3, cysteine through phenylalanine, is 16 amino acids long. Only the CDR3 portion is preserved as DNA: 48 bases, with reading frame beginning at the first base.